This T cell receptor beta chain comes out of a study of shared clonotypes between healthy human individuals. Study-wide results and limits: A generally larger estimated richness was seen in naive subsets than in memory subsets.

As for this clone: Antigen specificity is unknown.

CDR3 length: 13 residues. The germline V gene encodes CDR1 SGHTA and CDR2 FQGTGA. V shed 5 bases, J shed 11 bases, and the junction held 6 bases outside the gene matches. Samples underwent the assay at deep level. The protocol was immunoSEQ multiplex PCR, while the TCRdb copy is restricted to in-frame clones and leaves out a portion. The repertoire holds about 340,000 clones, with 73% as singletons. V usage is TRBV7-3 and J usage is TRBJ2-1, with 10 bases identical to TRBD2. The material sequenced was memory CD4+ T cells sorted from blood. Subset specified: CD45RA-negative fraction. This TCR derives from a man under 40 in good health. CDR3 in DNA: TGTGCCAGCAGCGAGTCTAGCGGGAGAAAGCAGTTCTTC. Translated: CASSESSGRKQFF.